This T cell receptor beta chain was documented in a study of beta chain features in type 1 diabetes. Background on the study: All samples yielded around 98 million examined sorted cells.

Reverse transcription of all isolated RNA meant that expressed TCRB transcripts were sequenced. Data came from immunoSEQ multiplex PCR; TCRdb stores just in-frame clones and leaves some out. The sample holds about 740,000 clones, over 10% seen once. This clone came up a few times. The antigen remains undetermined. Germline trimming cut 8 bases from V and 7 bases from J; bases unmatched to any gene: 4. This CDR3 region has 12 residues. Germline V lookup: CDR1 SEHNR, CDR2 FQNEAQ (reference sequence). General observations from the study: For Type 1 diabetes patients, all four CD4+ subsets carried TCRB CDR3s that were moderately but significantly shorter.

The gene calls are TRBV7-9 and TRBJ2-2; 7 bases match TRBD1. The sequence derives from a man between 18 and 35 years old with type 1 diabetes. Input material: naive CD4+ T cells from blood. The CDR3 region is CASYRGLGELFF. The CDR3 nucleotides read TGTGCCAGCTACAGGGGTCTCGGGGAGCTGTTTTTT.